The 6 T cell receptor beta chains below were found in one sample sequenced in a study of blood T cell repertoires in COVID-19. Some clones are missing from TCRdb's copy, which holds only in-frame ones; the method was immunoSEQ multiplex PCR. The data contain about 230,000 clones, nearly 90% of them singletons. The source material was peripheral blood. The receptors shown here come from a woman aged 18-29 years who had recovered from COVID-19.

The rearrangement links TRBV4-3 to TRBJ1-4, with TRBD1 matching 9 bases. CDR3 length: 18 residues. The germline V gene has CDR1 LGHNA and CDR2 YSLEER. V shed 2 bases and J 2 bases; nucleotides not matched to a gene: 9. The CDR3 protein is CASSQSRDRVWTNEKLFF. Here the CDR3 DNA reads TGCGCCAGCAGCCAAAGTCGGGACAGGGTTTGGACTAATGAAAAACTGTTTTTT.

This clone was picked up a small number of times. The chain uses TRBV4-1 and TRBJ1-1; TRBD1 matches at 10 bases. The CDR3 is made up of 14 amino acids. CDR1 MGHRA and CDR2 YSYEKL come from the germline V gene. Trimming took 2 bases from V and 8 from J; bases not matched to a gene: 5. Here the CDR3 reads CASSQYDRGQEAFF. CDR3 sequence (DNA): TGCGCCAGCAGCCAATATGACAGGGGGCAGGAAGCTTTCTTT.

The chain has TRBV5-6 and TRBJ2-7; 9 bases are a match to TRBD1. The J segment lost 1 base and the V segment lost 4 bases, leaving 12 bases of the junction unmatched. Germline V gene sequence: CDR1 SGHDT, CDR2 YYEEEE. There are 17 residues in the CDR3. This chain's CDR3 is CASSTFRTGVRSYEQYF. Here the CDR3 DNA reads TGTGCCAGCAGCACTTTCCGGACAGGGGTCCGTTCCTACGAGCAGTACTTC.

The chain combines TRBV10-3 with TRBJ2-2; TRBD2 agrees at 8 bases. After removal of 6 bases from V and 6 bases from J, the junction contained 6 bases not matched to a gene. Looked up from germline, CDR1 is ENHRY and CDR2 is SYGVKD. The CDR3 extends over 14 amino acids. The CDR3 coding sequence is TGTGCCATCAGCAGCGGGAGCTCCCCCGGGGAGCTGTTTTTT. It codes for CAISSGSSPGELFF.

The chain joins TRBV12-3 or TRBV12-4 to TRBJ1-3; TRBD1 agrees at 7 bases. The CDR3 extends over 13 amino acids. V trimming: 6 bases; J trimming: 9 bases; junction bases outside the gene matches: 8. The CDR3 loop is CASRRDREATIYF. The CDR3 DNA reads TGTGCCAGCAGACGCGACAGGGAGGCCACCATATATTTT.

The chain is built from TRBV7-2 and TRBJ1-5, with 8 bases aligning to TRBD1. The V gene's germline CDR1 is SGHTA and CDR2 FQGNSA. V dropped 4 bases and J dropped 9; count of bases not matched to a gene: 8. The CDR3 is 14 residues long. The CDR3 nucleotides are TGTGCCAGCAGCTCGGGACAGGCCGTGGGGCCCCAGCATTTT. Amino acids: CASSSGQAVGPQHF.